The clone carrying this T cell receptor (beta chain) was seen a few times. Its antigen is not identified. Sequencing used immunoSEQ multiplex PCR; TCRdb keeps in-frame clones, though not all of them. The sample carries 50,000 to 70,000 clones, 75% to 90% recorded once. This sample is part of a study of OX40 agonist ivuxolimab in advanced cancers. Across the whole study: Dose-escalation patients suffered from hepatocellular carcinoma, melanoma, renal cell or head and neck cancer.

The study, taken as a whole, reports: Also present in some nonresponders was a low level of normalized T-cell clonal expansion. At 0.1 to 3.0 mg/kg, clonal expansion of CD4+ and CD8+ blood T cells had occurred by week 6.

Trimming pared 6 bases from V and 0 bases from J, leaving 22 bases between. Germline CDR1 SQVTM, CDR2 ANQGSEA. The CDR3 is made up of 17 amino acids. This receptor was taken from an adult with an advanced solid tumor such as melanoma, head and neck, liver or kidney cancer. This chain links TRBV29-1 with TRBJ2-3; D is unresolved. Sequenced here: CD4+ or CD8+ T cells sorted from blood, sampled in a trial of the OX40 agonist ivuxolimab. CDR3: CSVNQLPNRRSTDTQYF. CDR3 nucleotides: TGCAGCGTGAACCAACTACCAAACCGACGCAGCACAGATACGCAGTATTTT.